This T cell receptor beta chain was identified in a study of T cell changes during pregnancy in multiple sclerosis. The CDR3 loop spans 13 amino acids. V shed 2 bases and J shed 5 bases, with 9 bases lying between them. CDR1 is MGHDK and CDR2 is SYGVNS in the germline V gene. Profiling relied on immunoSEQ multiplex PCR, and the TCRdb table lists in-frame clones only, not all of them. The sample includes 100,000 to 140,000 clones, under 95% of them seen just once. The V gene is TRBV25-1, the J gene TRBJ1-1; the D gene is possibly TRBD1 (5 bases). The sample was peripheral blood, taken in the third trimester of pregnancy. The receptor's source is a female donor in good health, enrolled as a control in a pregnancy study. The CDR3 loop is CASSEGGTTEAFF. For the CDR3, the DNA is TGTGCCAGCAGTGAAGGGGGGACGACTGAAGCTTTCTTT.